These 26 T cell receptor beta chains share one sample of origin, sequenced in a study of blood T cell repertoires in COVID-19. Sequencing used immunoSEQ multiplex PCR; TCRdb keeps in-frame clones, though not all of them. Found here are 150,000 or so clones, approximately 85% of them singletons; the top ten hold 0.63%. Sequencing was done on a sample of peripheral blood. Receptors were obtained from a man aged 60 to 75 with COVID-19, enrolled during active disease.

The genes are TRBV28 and TRBJ1-1, with unresolved D. V lost 5 bases, J lost 7 bases, and 17 bases lay in between. The CDR3 has 14 residues. CDR1 and CDR2 (germline): MDHEN, SYDVKM. This CDR3 is CASSRAGGPVEAFF. The CDR3 nucleotides are TGTGCCAGCAGTCGCGCCGGAGGTCCCGTTGAAGCTTTCTTT. The complete variable domain, with remaining parts taken from reference TRBV28 and TRBJ1-1, reads DVKVTQSSRYLVKRTGEKVFLECVQDMDHENMFWYRQDPGLGLRLIYFSYDVKMKEKGDIPEGYSVSREKKERFSLILESASTNQTSMYLCASSRAGGPVEAFFGQGTRLTVV.

CDR3 nucleotide sequence: TGTGCCAGCAGCCAAGAGCCCCGAACAGGGAGAGGGTTGGGCACTGAAGCTTTCTTT. This codes for CASSQEPRTGRGLGTEAFF. This sequence joins TRBV3-1 (or the pseudogene TRBV3-2) and TRBJ1-1; tentative D call: TRBD1 (6 bases). The germline CDR1 and CDR2 sequences are LGHDT and YNNKEL (reference sequence). The CDR3 has 19 residues. Trimming took 0 bases from V and 4 from J, leaving 24 bases between them.

V and J are TRBV7-2 and TRBJ1-6; TRBD1 is a possible D gene (5 bases). CDR1 and CDR2 (germline): SGHTA, FQGNSA. The V and J ends lost 5 bases and 7 bases respectively, with 15 bases between them. The length of the CDR3 is 15 residues. The CDR3 loop reads CASSTDTRTNSPLHF. CDR3 coding DNA: TGTGCCAGCAGCACGGACACCAGGACGAATTCACCCCTCCACTTT.

This clone was recorded only once. The genes are TRBV2 and TRBJ2-1; D perhaps matches TRBD1 (6 bases). The CDR3 covers 12 residues. Germline V lookup: CDR1 SNHLY, CDR2 FYNNEI. Trimming cost V 6 bases and J 8 bases, with 11 bases left between them. DNA of the CDR3: TGTGCCAGCAGGCAGGGGTCCTATGAGCAGTTCTTC. The encoded protein is CASRQGSYEQFF. The full variable domain, completed using reference TRBV2 and TRBJ2-1, is EPEVTQTPSHQVTQMGQEVILRCVPISNHLYFYWYRQILGQKVEFLVSFYNNEISEKSEIFDDQFSVERPDGSNFTLKIRSTKLEDSAMYFCASRQGSYEQFFGPGTRLTVL.

The chain carries TRBV18 and TRBJ1-1; 8 bases line up with TRBD1. CDR1 is KGHSH and CDR2 is LQKENI in the germline V gene. Trimming cost V 3 bases and J 7 bases; bases outside gene matches: 7. The CDR3 totals 14 residues. The CDR3 DNA reads as TGTGCCAGCTCACCGGGGCAGGGGGCTTTTGAAGCTTTCTTT. Residues: CASSPGQGAFEAFF.

The table lists this clone with a few counts. CDR3 bases: TGTGCCAGCAGCTTTGAGTCAAGCACAGGGATATACGAGCAGTACTTC. Translating it yields CASSFESSTGIYEQYF. The genes are TRBV11-1 and TRBJ2-7, with D perhaps matching TRBD1 (6 bases). The V end lost 3 bases, the J end lost 4 bases, and 19 bases lay between the germline ends. In germline, CDR1 is SGHAT, CDR2 FQDESV (reference sequence). The CDR3 loop spans 16 amino acids.

A few counts support this clone. The rearrangement joins TRBV6-1 to TRBJ2-7; D uncertain. Between the trimmed V and J ends, which lost 2 bases and 4 bases, there was a span of 9 bases. This CDR3 has 13 residues. The germline V gene has CDR1 MNHNS and CDR2 SASEGT. The CDR3 reads CASSERHLYEQYF. As DNA, the CDR3 is TGTGCCAGCAGTGAAAGACACCTTTACGAGCAGTACTTC.

The genes are TRBV27 and TRBJ2-1; D is ambiguous. The CDR3 is 13 residues long. Germline lookup yields CDR1 MNHEY and CDR2 SMNVEV (reference sequence). V was trimmed by 6 bases and J by 4 bases, leaving 10 bases between them. CDR3 residues: CASSPYRYNEQFF. CDR3 nucleotides: TGTGCCAGCAGCCCCTATCGGTACAATGAGCAGTTCTTC.

This clone was recorded only once. The chain recombines TRBV19 with TRBJ1-3; no clear D. Germline-derived CDR1 and CDR2 are LNHDA and SQIVND (reference sequence). The CDR3 spans 15 residues. With 7 bases removed from V and 0 bases from J, the gap between germline ends came to 13 bases. The CDR3 reads CASTPYYRSGNTIYF. The CDR3 DNA is TGTGCCAGTACCCCGTATTATCGCTCTGGAAACACCATATATTTT. Looking up the rest from reference TRBV19 and TRBJ1-3 gives the full variable domain: DGGITQSPKYLFRKEGQNVTLSCEQNLNHDAMYWYRQDPGQGLRLIYYSQIVNDFQKGDIAEGYSVSREKKESFPLTVTSAQKNPTAFYLCASTPYYRSGNTIYFGEGSWLTVV.

The V and J genes are TRBV19 and TRBJ2-1, with D perhaps matching TRBD2 (5 bases). The CDR3 consists of 11 residues. In germline, CDR1 is LNHDA, CDR2 SQIVND (reference sequence). Trimming left V 7 bases short and J 13 bases short, with 14 bases between. CDR3 protein: CASTQSGPQFF. The CDR3 DNA reads as TGTGCCAGTACCCAAAGCGGACCCCAGTTCTTC.

The chain uses TRBV24-1 and TRBJ2-2, with D maybe TRBD2 (5 bases). Trimming took off 7 bases at V and 5 bases at J, with 13 bases between the two ends. CDR1 and CDR2 (germline): KGHDR, SFDVKD. There are 14 residues in the CDR3. Here the CDR3 reads CATSPTSYTGELFF. The CDR3 nucleotides read TGTGCCACCAGCCCAACTAGTTATACCGGGGAGCTGTTTTTT.

The V and J genes are TRBV7-2 and TRBJ2-4; the D is unclear. CDR1 is SGHTA and CDR2 is FQGNSA in the germline V gene. CDR3 length: 14 residues. V lost 2 bases and J 8 bases, leaving 13 bases between the germline ends. CDR3: CASSLRRFADIQYF. CDR3 DNA sequence: TGTGCCAGCAGCTTACGACGCTTCGCGGACATTCAGTACTTC. The entire variable domain, with the rest obtained from reference TRBV7-2 and TRBJ2-4, is as follows: GAGVSQSPSNKVTEKGKDVELRCDPISGHTALYWYRQSLGQGLEFLIYFQGNSAPDKSGLPSDRFSAERTGGSVSTLTIQRTQQEDSAVYLCASSLRRFADIQYFGAGTRLSVL.

As regards this clone: At one end the junction does not follow the germline gene, possibly because of a read error. The chain recombines TRBV7-7 with TRBJ2-5, with TRBD1 identical over 9 bases. The length of the CDR3 is 15 residues. The germline V gene encodes CDR1 SSHAT and CDR2 FNYEAQ (reference sequence). The CDR3 protein is CASSSDRGLAETQYF. The CDR3 DNA reads as TGTGCTAGCAGCTCTGACAGGGGGTTGGCAGAGACCCAGTACTTC.

CDR3 residues: CASSPSPPKTSISQYF. In DNA form, the CDR3 reads TGTGCCAGCAGCCCTAGTCCTCCTAAGACTAGTATCTCGCAGTATTTT. The rearrangement uses TRBV3-1 (or the pseudogene TRBV3-2) and TRBJ2-3, with a tentative D call TRBD2 (6 bases). With 4 bases removed from V and 10 bases from J, the gap between germline ends came to 24 bases. Germline V gene lookup returns CDR1 LGHDT and CDR2 YNNKEL (reference sequence). The CDR3 has 16 amino acids.

The chain uses TRBV4-2 and TRBJ2-5, with TRBD1 matching over 7 bases. Trimming took 1 base from V and 1 from J; bases not matched to a gene: 6. Germline V gives CDR1 LGHNA, CDR2 YNFKEQ. This CDR3 contains 16 residues. CDR3 bases: TGTGCCAGCAGCCAAGCCAGGGGACAGCTCCAAGAGACCCAGTACTTC. Residues: CASSQARGQLQETQYF.

The V call is TRBV24-1, the J call TRBJ2-2; D call uncertain. This CDR3 spans 14 amino acids. The V end was cut by 3 bases, the J end by 2 bases, with 6 bases between. From germline, CDR1 is KGHDR and CDR2 SFDVKD. CDR3 DNA sequence: TGTGCCACCAGTGATCTTAGCAACACCGGGGAGCTGTTTTTT. Amino acid sequence: CATSDLSNTGELFF.

The rearrangement joins TRBV2 to TRBJ1-1; possible D gene TRBD1, 6 bases. Germline CDR1 is SNHLY and CDR2 is FYNNEI. This CDR3 has 16 residues. Trimming pared 3 bases from V and 5 bases from J, leaving 19 bases between. The CDR3 bases are TGTGCCAGCAGTGACTGGGGGGGGCCGGACGAAACTGAAGCTTTCTTT. Protein: CASSDWGGPDETEAFF.

V and J are TRBV24-1 and TRBJ1-1; tentative D call: TRBD1 (6 bases). With 6 bases removed from V and 4 bases from J, the gap between germline ends came to 11 bases. The CDR3 loop spans 13 amino acids. Germline V gene data show CDR1 as KGHDR and CDR2 as SFDVKD. For the CDR3, the DNA is TGTGCCACCAGTCCAGGGGCGCGCACTGAAGCTTTCTTT. As protein: CATSPGARTEAFF.

The chain recombines TRBV9 with TRBJ1-3; D unresolved. Germline assignment: CDR1 SGDLS and CDR2 YYNGEE. The CDR3 totals 14 residues. Trimming left V 3 bases short and J 1 base short, with 8 bases between. CDR3 sequence (DNA): TGTGCCAGCAGCGCCGCGGGGTCTGGAAACACCATATATTTT. This gives the protein CASSAAGSGNTIYF.

The chain recombines TRBV6-6 with TRBJ2-4; 9 bases align to TRBD1. Germline-derived CDR1 and CDR2 are MNHNY and SVGAGI (reference sequence). V trimming: 6 bases; J trimming: 4 bases; junction bases outside the gene matches: 7. The CDR3 sequence is 15 residues long. In nucleotides, the CDR3 is TGTGCCAGCAGCGCTCCGGGACAGGGAAAAAACATTCAGTACTTC. It codes for CASSAPGQGKNIQYF.

The table lists this clone with a count of one. The rearrangement uses TRBV28 and TRBJ1-1; 7 bases map to TRBD1. The germline gives CDR1 MDHEN, CDR2 SYDVKM. The CDR3 is made up of 14 amino acids. V shed 6 bases and J 8 bases; nucleotides not matched to a gene: 12. The CDR3 DNA reads TGTGCCAGCAGCACCGGGACAGCCCCGAGGGAAGCTTTCTTT. It codes for CASSTGTAPREAFF.

A single count supports this clone. This chain links TRBV6-5 with TRBJ2-1; 11 bases line up with TRBD2. Per the germline V gene, CDR1 is MNHEY and CDR2 is SVGAGI. V lost 4 bases and J lost 7; bases outside the gene matches: 6. This CDR3 region has 15 residues. The CDR3 DNA follows: TGTGCCAGCAGTTCCGTTAGCGGGGGGGAGAATGAGCAGTTCTTC. Amino acids: CASSSVSGGENEQFF.

The chain employs TRBV27 and TRBJ1-2; tentatively, D is TRBD1 (5 bases). Per the germline V gene, CDR1 is MNHEY and CDR2 is SMNVEV (reference sequence). V dropped 4 bases and J dropped 7 bases, with 13 bases sitting between them. The CDR3 runs 13 residues. The CDR3 coding sequence is TGTGCCAGCAGTTCCCGGCGGGGCAGTGGCTACACCTTC. This encodes CASSSRRGSGYTF.

The chain joins TRBV27 to TRBJ1-6; no definite D call. This CDR3 comprises 12 residues. V was pared by 3 bases and J by 13 bases, with 10 bases between. Germline V gene sequence: CDR1 MNHEY, CDR2 SMNVEV (reference sequence). The CDR3 spells CASSFRAGPLHF. CDR3 sequence (DNA): TGTGCCAGCAGTTTCAGAGCCGGGCCCCTCCACTTT.

The chain links TRBV5-1 to TRBJ1-2; D is unresolved. CDR1 and CDR2 from the germline V gene are SGHRS and YFSETQ. This CDR3 contains 12 residues. The V and J ends lost 0 bases and 6 bases respectively, with 6 bases between them. CDR3 in amino acids: CASSLGQDGYTF. DNA of the CDR3: TGCGCCAGCAGCTTGGGGCAGGATGGCTACACCTTC.

On this clone itself: The sample has other DNA sequences that encode this CDR3 too. This chain connects TRBV3-1 (or the pseudogene TRBV3-2) to TRBJ1-1; 7 positions agree with TRBD1. The germline gives CDR1 LGHDT, CDR2 YNNKEL (reference sequence). This CDR3 contains 14 residues. The V and J ends lost 3 bases and 0 bases, in that order; junction bases with no gene match: 1. CDR3: CASSQGQLNTEAFF. CDR3 bases: TGTGCCAGCAGCCAGGGACAGTTGAACACTGAAGCTTTCTTT.